This section outlines one TCR beta chain sequence together with its context. The sample originates from a study of CD8+ T cells in alopecia areata. Alopecia areata patients had lesional scalp punch biopsies and peripheral blood taken from them. CDR3 size: 16 residues. The ends lost 5 bases at V and 5 bases at J; junction bases unmatched: 13. CDR1 and CDR2 (germline): PRHDT, FYEKMQ (reference sequence). The sequencing template was cDNA reverse transcribed from extracted RNA. Data came from immunoSEQ multiplex PCR; TCRdb stores just in-frame clones and leaves some out. The sample holds approximately 9,300 clones, around 63% seen once.

The chain couples TRBV13 to TRBJ1-1; 8 positions match TRBD1. The clonotype was recovered from a human donor with alopecia areata. Sequencing used skin. CDR3 nucleotide sequence: TGTGCCAGCAGCATCCCGGACAGGGACGGTAGTACTGAAGCTTTCTTT. Its translation: CASSIPDRDGSTEAFF. Together with reference TRBV13 and TRBJ1-1, the CDR3 gives the full variable domain: AAGVIQSPRHLIKEKRETATLKCYPIPRHDTVYWYQQGPGQDPQFLISFYEKMQSDKGSIPDRFSAQQFSDYHSELNMSSLELGDSALYFCASSIPDRDGSTEAFFGQGTRLTVV.